The clone carrying this T cell receptor (beta chain) appeared a few times. No antigen is known for it. The data derive from a study of CD8+ T cells in alopecia areata. Following extraction, RNA underwent reverse transcription to cDNA, which served as the sequencing template. Some clones are missing from TCRdb's copy, which holds only in-frame ones; the method was immunoSEQ multiplex PCR. The sample yields about 140,000 clones, about 85% seen once. CDR1 is SEHNR and CDR2 is FQNEAQ in the germline V gene (reference sequence). Trimming shortened V by 1 base and J by 0 bases, and 15 bases separated the two germline ends. The CDR3 length is 17 residues. Treatment indicated: oral pan-JAK inhibitor, 5-10 mg twice daily. In alopecia areata patients, both lesional scalp punch biopsies and peripheral blood were collected. Study-wide points: Within the top 100, expanded CD8+ clones significantly decreased with tofacitinib, as did scalp clonality. Researchers say the link of baseline CD8+ expansion to response remains uncertain, with one nonresponder. Numerous clones, expanded in lesions, remained in scalp and blood during tofacitinib.

The TCR originated in a human donor with alopecia areata. J is TRBJ2-5 and V is TRBV7-9; no reliable D call. The source material was CD8+ T cells sorted from blood, sampled at week 4, from a patient treated with tofacitinib. Written as DNA, the CDR3 is TGTGCCAGCAGCTTAGGGCAGAATCTGTTGTACCAAGAGACCCAGTACTTC. This encodes CASSLGQNLLYQETQYF.